A selection of T cell receptor beta chains follows, all from one sample in a study of shared clonotypes between healthy human individuals. Method: immunoSEQ multiplex PCR; TCRdb's copy keeps in-frame clones and lacks some. In the table there are about 820,000 clones, around 93% of which are singletons. The specimen sequenced was naive CD8+ T cells sorted from blood. Every receptor here comes from a man aged 25-45 years in good health. Each CDR3 is given with its conserved first and last residue. A D gene is named only where the DNA matches it firmly. Part of the rows lack a size; the others show once, few, many or a class for expanded clones.

TRBV4-3	-	TRBJ2-1	TRBD2	TGCGCCAGCAGCCACAGCGGGGTGCGCAATGAGCAGTTCTTC	CASSHSGVRNEQFF
TRBV28	-	TRBJ2-7	TRBD1	TGTGCCAGCAGTTTAAAAGAAGGGACAGGCTCCTACGAGCAGTACTTC	CASSLKEGTGSYEQYF
TRBV4-3	-	TRBJ2-1	-	TGCGCCAGCAGCCAAGACGTTTCAGGTTCCCCCCGATTTGAGCAGTTCTTC	CASSQDVSGSPRFEQFF
TRBV27	-	TRBJ1-4	-	TGTGCCAGCAGTTCCCTTGGGGGGGCCAGGGAAAAACTGTTTTTT	CASSSLGGAREKLFF
TRBV6-5	once	TRBJ2-7	-	TGTGCCAGCAGAGTTGCGGGTGAGCAGTACTTC	CASRVAGEQYF
TRBV13	-	TRBJ1-1	-	TGTGCCAGCAGCTCCAGGTACGCGGCGCCTGAAGCTTTCTTT	CASSSRYAAPEAFF
TRBV10-3	-	TRBJ2-2	TRBD1	TGTGCCATCAGGACGGACAGGGATGACACCGGGGAGCTGTTTTTT	CAIRTDRDDTGELFF
TRBV27	-	TRBJ2-1	TRBD2	TGTGCCAGCAGCATGACTAGCGGTTTTTACAATGAGCAGTTCTTC	CASSMTSGFYNEQFF
TRBV5-4	-	TRBJ2-1	TRBD2	TGTGCCAGCAGCCCTACTAGCGCTTCCTACAATGAGCAGTTCTTC	CASSPTSASYNEQFF
TRBV11-2	once	TRBJ2-7	TRBD2	TGTGCCAGCAGCGTTACTAGCGGGAGATACGAGCAGTACTTC	CASSVTSGRYEQYF
TRBV7-8	once	TRBJ2-7	-	TGTGCCAGCAGCCTACAGCGTTACGAGCAGTACTTC	CASSLQRYEQYF
TRBV7-8	-	TRBJ2-7	TRBD1	TGTGCCAGCAGCTTAGGGACAGGGGTGTCCTACGAGCAGTACTTC	CASSLGTGVSYEQYF
TRBV28	-	TRBJ2-1	TRBD1	TGTGCCAGCAGCTCCACAGGGGGCTTGGGCGATGAGCAGTTCTTC	CASSSTGGLGDEQFF
TRBV5-6	-	TRBJ2-7	-	TGTGCCAGCAGCTTGATCGGGCTGGATGAGCAGTACTTC	CASSLIGLDEQYF
TRBV19	-	TRBJ2-5	-	TGTGCCAGTAGTATCACCACGGGGCAAGAGACCCAGTACTTC	CASSITTGQETQYF
TRBV6-5	-	TRBJ2-2	-	TGTGCCAGCAGTTACTTGGCGGAAGCTACCGGGGAGCTGTTTTTT	CASSYLAEATGELFF
TRBV29-1	-	TRBJ2-1	-	TGCAGCGTTGAAGGCCCACAAAGGAGCTCCTACAATGAGCAGTTCTTC	CSVEGPQRSSYNEQFF
TRBV12-5	-	TRBJ2-1	TRBD2	TGTGCTAGTGGTTTCCCCCTCCCTAGCGGGCAACTAAGTAGGAATGAGCAGTTCTTC	CASGFPLPSGQLSRNEQFF
TRBV7-2	-	TRBJ2-1	TRBD2	TGTGCCAGCAGCTCATTCGCGGGAGCGAAGAACAATGAGCAGTTCTTC	CASSSFAGAKNNEQFF
TRBV27	once	TRBJ2-1	TRBD2	TGTGCCAGCAGCCTAGGGACTAGCGGGACCAATGAGCAGTTCTTC	CASSLGTSGTNEQFF
TRBV11-3	-	TRBJ2-1	TRBD1	TGTGCCAGCAGCGCCAGGGGGCGGAGTAATGAGCAGTTCTTC	CASSARGRSNEQFF
TRBV5-1	once	TRBJ2-7	-	TGCGCTTTCGGGGGTAAATACGAGCAGTACTTC	CAFGGKYEQYF
TRBV15	-	TRBJ2-5	-	TGTGCCACCAGCAGAGACTGGGCCCAATCGGAGACCCAGTACTTC	CATSRDWAQSETQYF
TRBV10-3	-	TRBJ2-7	-	TGTGCCATCAGTGAGTCCCCTGTTAGGTCGGCGCAAACCTACGAGCAGTACTTC	CAISESPVRSAQTYEQYF
TRBV9	-	TRBJ1-2	TRBD1	TGTGCCAGCAGGGGGACAGGGGAACTCTATGGCTACACCTTC	CASRGTGELYGYTF
TRBV7-8	-	TRBJ2-3	TRBD2	TGTGCCAGCAGCTCTTCTATCCGGACTAGCGGGCCCACCTCAGATACGCAGTATTTT	CASSSSIRTSGPTSDTQYF
TRBV7-9	-	TRBJ2-7	-	TGTGCCAGCAGCTTAGATCGACAGCCCGCGGACTTC	CASSLDRQPADF
TRBV11-2	-	TRBJ1-2	-	TGTGCCAGCAGCCGCGACCACCTGCCAGGGACTATGTCCACCTTC	CASSRDHLPGTMSTF
TRBV19	-	TRBJ1-5	TRBD1	TGTGCCAGTAGCAATCCCCTCCCAACGGACAGGGGGTTTCAGCCCCAGCATTTT	CASSNPLPTDRGFQPQHF
TRBV30	once	TRBJ1-3	-	TGTGCCTGGAGTGTTCCCCTGGGCCCCACCGGGAACACCATATATTTT	CAWSVPLGPTGNTIYF
TRBV11-2	-	TRBJ2-7	-	TGTGCCAGCAGCTTATGGTCCCCGAAGCCCGAGCAGTACTTC	CASSLWSPKPEQYF
TRBV6-5	-	TRBJ1-4	TRBD1	TGTGCCAGCAGTTATCTATCAGGGGGTGAAAAACTGTTTTTT	CASSYLSGGEKLFF
TRBV14	-	TRBJ2-1	-	TGTGCCAGCAGCCAAGTCTACAATGAGCAGTTCTTC	CASSQVYNEQFF
TRBV6-1	-	TRBJ1-4	-	TGTGCCAGCAGTGAATGGGCGGCCGAGGGGGCTAATGAAAAACTGTTTTTT	CASSEWAAEGANEKLFF
TRBV7-3	-	TRBJ2-1	TRBD2	TGTGCCAGCAGCTTAAAGGGACTAGCGGGAGGGAGTACCTACAATGAGCAGTTCTTC	CASSLKGLAGGSTYNEQFF
TRBV29-1	-	TRBJ2-5	TRBD1	TGCAGCGTTGATGGGGCGGGGACAGGGGGCCTCCAAGAGACCCAGTACTTC	CSVDGAGTGGLQETQYF
TRBV11-2	-	TRBJ1-4	-	TGTGCCAGCAGCTTCCCTCTCCGCGGGAAGGATGAAAAACTGTTTTTT	CASSFPLRGKDEKLFF
TRBV27	-	TRBJ2-3	TRBD2	TGTGCCAGCAGTCCCCGACTAGCGGGACCCACAGATACGCAGTATTTT	CASSPRLAGPTDTQYF